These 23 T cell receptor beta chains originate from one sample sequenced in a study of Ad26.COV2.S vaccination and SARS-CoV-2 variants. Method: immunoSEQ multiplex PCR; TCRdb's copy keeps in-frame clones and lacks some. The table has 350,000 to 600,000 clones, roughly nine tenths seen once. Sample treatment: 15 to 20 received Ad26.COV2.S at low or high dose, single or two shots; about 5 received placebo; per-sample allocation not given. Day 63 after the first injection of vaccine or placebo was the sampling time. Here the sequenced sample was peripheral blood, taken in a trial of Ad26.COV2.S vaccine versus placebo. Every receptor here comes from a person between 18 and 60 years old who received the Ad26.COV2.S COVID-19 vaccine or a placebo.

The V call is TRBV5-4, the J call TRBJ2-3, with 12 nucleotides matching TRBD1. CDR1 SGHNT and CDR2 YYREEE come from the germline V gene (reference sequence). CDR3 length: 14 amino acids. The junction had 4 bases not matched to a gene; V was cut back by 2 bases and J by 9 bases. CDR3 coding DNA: TGTGCCAGCAGCTTTCCGGGACAGGGGGCAACGCAGTATTTT. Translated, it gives CASSFPGQGATQYF.

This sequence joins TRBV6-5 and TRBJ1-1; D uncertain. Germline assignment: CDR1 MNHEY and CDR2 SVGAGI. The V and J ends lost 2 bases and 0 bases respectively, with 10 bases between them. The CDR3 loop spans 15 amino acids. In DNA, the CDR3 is TGTGCCAGCAGTTACGGGCAGCCGATGAACACTGAAGCTTTCTTT. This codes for CASSYGQPMNTEAFF.

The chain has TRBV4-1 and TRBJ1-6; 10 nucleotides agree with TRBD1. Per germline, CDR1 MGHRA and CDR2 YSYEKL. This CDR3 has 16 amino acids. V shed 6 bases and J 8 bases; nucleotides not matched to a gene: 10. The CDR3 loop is CASRLEPGTGDSPLHF. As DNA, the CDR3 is TGCGCCAGCAGGCTTGAACCCGGGACAGGGGATTCACCCCTCCACTTT.

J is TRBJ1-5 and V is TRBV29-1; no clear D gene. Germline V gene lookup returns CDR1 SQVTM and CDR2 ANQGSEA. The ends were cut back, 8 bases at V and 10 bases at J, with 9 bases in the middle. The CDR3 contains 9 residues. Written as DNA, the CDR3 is TGCAGCAGGGTGAGACCCCAGCATTTT. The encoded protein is CSRVRPQHF.

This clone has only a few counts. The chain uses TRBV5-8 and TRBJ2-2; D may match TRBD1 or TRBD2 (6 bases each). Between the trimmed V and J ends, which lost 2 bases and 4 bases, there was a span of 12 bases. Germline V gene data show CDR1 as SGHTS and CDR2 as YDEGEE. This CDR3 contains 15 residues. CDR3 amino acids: CASSFWSGATGELFF. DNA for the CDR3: TGTGCCAGCAGCTTCTGGTCGGGGGCCACCGGGGAGCTGTTTTTT.

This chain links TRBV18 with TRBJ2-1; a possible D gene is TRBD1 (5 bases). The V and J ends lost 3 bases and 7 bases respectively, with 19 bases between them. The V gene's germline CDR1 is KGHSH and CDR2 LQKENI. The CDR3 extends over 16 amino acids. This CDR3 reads CASSPSGNTFVNEQFF. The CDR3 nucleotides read TGTGCCAGCTCACCGTCAGGGAATACTTTTGTTAATGAGCAGTTCTTC.

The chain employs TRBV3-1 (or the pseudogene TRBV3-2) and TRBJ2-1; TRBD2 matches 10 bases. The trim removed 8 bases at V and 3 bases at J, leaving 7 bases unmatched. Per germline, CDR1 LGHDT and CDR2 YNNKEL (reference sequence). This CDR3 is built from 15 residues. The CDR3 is CASRGVAGGYNEQFF. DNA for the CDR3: TGTGCCAGCCGCGGGGTAGCGGGAGGCTACAATGAGCAGTTCTTC.

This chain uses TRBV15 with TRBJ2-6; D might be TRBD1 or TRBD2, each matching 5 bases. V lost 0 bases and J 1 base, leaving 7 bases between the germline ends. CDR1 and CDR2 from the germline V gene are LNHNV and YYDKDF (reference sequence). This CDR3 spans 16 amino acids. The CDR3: CATSREWGSGANVLTF. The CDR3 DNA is TGTGCCACCAGCAGAGAATGGGGGTCTGGGGCCAACGTCCTGACTTTC.

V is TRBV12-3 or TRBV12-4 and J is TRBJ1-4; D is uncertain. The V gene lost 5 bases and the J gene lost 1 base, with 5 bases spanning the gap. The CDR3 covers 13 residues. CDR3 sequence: CASSSITNEKLFF. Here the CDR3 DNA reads TGTGCCAGCAGTAGCATAACTAATGAAAAACTGTTTTTT.

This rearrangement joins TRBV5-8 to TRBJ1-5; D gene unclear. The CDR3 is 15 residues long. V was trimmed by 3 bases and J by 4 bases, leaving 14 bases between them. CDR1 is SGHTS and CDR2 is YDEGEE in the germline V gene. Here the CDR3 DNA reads TGTGCCAGCAGCTCGTATTTAATACAGAATCAGCCCCAGCATTTT. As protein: CASSSYLIQNQPQHF.

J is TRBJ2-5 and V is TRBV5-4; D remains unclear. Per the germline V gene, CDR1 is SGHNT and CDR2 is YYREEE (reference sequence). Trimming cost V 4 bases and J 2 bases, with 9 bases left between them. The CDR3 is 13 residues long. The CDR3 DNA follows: TGTGCCAGCAGCAGCGCGACTCAAGAGACCCAGTACTTC. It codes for CASSSATQETQYF.

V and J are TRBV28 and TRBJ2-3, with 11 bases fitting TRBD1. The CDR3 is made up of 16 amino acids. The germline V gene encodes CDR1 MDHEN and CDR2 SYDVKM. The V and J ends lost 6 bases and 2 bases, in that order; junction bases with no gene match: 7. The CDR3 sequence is CASSSPGQGVTDTQYF. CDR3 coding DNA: TGTGCCAGCAGCTCACCGGGACAGGGGGTCACAGATACGCAGTATTTT.

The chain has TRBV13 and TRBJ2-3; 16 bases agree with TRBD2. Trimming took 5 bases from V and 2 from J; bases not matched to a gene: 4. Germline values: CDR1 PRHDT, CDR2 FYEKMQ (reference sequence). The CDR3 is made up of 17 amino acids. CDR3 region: CASSTGTSGRVTDTQYF. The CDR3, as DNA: TGTGCCAGCAGCACAGGGACTAGCGGGAGGGTCACAGATACGCAGTATTTT.

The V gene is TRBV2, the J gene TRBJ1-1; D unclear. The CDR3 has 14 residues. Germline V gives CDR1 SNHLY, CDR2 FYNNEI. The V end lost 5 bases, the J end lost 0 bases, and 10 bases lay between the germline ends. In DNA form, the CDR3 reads TGTGCCAGCAGTCGTAGGCGGCTGAACACTGAAGCTTTCTTT. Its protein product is CASSRRRLNTEAFF.

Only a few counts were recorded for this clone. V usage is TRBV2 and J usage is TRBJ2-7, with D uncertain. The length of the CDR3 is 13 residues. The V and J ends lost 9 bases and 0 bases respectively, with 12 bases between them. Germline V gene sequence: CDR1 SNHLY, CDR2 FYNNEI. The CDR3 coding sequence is TGTGCCAGTACCTCCGCGGCCTCCTACGAGCAGTACTTC. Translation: CASTSAASYEQYF.

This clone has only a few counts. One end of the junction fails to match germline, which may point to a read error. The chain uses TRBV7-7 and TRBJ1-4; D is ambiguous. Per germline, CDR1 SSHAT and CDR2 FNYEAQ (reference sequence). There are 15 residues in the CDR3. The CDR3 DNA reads TGTGCTAGCAGCGTCGGGTCGGCAACTAATGAAAAACTGTTTTTT. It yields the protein CASSVGSATNEKLFF.

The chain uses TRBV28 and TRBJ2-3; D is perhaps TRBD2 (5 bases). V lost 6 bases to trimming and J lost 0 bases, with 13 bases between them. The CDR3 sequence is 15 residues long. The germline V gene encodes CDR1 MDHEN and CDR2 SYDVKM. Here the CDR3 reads CASSTGGPSTDTQYF. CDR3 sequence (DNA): TGTGCCAGCAGCACCGGCGGGCCTAGCACAGATACGCAGTATTTT.

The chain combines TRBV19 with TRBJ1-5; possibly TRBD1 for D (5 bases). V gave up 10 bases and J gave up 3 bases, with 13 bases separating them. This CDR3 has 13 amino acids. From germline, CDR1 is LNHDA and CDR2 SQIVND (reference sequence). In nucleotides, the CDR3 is TGTGCCACCCTGAGAGGGGACAATCAGCCCCAGCATTTT. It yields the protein CATLRGDNQPQHF.

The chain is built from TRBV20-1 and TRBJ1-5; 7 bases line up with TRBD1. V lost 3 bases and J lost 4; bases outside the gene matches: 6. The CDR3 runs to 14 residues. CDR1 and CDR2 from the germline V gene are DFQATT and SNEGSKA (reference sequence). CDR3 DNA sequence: TGCAGTGCTAGTAACAGGGGCGGGAATCAGCCCCAGCATTTT. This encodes CSASNRGGNQPQHF.

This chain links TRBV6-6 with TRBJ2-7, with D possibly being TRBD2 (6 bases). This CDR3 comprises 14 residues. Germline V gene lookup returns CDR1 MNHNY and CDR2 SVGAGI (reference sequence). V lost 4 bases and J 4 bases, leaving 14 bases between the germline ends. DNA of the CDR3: TGTGCCAGCAGTTGGCTTGGGGAGGAATACGAGCAGTACTTC. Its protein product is CASSWLGEEYEQYF.

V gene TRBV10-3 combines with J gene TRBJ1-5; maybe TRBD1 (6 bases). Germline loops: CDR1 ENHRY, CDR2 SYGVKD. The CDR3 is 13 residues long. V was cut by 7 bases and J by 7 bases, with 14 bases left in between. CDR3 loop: CAITPGAGQPQHF. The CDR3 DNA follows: TGTGCCATCACGCCGGGGGCAGGACAGCCCCAGCATTTT.

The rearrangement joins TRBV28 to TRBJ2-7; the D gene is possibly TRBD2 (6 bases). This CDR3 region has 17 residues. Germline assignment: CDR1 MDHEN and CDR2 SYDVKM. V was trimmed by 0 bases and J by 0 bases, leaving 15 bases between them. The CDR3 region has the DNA TGTGCCAGCAGTTTATGGTCCCGCAGCGGGCTCTCCTACGAGCAGTACTTC. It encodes CASSLWSRSGLSYEQYF.

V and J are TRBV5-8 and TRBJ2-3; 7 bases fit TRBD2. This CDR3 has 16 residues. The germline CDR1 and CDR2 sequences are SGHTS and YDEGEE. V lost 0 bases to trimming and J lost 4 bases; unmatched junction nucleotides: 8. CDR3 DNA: TGTGCCAGCAGCTTGGCCGAGGCGGGAGTCCCAGATACGCAGTATTTT. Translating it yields CASSLAEAGVPDTQYF.